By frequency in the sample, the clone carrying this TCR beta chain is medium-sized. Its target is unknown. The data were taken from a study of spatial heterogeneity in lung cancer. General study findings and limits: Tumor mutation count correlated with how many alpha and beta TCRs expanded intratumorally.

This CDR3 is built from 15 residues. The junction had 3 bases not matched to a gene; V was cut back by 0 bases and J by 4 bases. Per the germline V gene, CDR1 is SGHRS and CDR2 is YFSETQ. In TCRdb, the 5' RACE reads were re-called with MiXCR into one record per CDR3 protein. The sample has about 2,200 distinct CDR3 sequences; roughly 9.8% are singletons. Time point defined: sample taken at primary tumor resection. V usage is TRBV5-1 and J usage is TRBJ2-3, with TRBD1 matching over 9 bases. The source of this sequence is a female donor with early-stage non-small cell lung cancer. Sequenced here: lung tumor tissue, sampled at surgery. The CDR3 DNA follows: TGCGCCAGCAGCTTGGGGGACAGGGCCCCAGATACGCAGTATTTT. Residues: CASSLGDRAPDTQYF. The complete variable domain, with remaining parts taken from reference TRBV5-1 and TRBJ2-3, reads KAGVTQTPRYLIKTRGQQVTLSCSPISGHRSVSWYQQTPGQGLQFLFEYFSETQRNKGNFPGRFSGRQFSNSRSEMNVSTLELGDSALYLCASSLGDRAPDTQYFGPGTRLTVL.